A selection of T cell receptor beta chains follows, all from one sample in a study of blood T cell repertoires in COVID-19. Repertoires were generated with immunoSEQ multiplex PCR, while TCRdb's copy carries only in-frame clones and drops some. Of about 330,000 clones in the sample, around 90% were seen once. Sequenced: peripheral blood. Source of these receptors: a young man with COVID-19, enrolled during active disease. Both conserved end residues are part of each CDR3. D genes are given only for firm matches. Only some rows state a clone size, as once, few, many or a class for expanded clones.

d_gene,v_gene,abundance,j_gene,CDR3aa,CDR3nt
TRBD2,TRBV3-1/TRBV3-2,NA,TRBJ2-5,CASSGAGVGTQYF,TGTGCCAGCTCTGGAGCGGGGGTCGGGACCCAGTACTTC
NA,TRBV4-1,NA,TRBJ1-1,CASSPRRATLNTEAFF,TGCGCCAGCAGCCCCAGGAGGGCCACTTTGAACACTGAAGCTTTCTTT
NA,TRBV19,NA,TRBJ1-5,CASSPGGNQPQHF,TGTGCCAGTAGCCCAGGGGGCAATCAGCCCCAGCATTTT
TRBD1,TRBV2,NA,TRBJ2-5,CASRGQIQETQYF,TGTGCCAGCAGGGGACAGATCCAAGAGACCCAGTACTTC
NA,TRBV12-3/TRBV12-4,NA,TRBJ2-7,CASSSHFHEQYF,TGTGCCAGCAGTTCCCATTTCCACGAGCAGTACTTC
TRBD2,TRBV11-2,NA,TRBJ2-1,CASSAGTSGIRRNEQFF,TGTGCCAGCAGCGCGGGGACTAGCGGGATCCGGCGCAATGAGCAGTTCTTC
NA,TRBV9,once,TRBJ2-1,CASSVVGGTVYNEQFF,TGTGCCAGCAGCGTAGTAGGGGGGACAGTCTACAATGAGCAGTTCTTC
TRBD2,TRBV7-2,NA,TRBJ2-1,CASSLLTSGIYNEQFF,TGTGCCAGCAGCCTACTGACTAGCGGGATTTACAATGAGCAGTTCTTC
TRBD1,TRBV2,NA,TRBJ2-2,CASSSDRDDTGELFF,TGTGCCAGCAGCTCAGACAGGGATGACACCGGGGAGCTGTTTTTT
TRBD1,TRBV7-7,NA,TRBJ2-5,CASSPRQGSGETQYF,TGTGCCAGCAGCCCGAGACAGGGCAGTGGCGAGACCCAGTACTTC
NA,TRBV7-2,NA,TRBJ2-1,CASSPGGVGEQFF,TGTGCCAGCAGCCCCGGAGGAGTAGGGGAGCAGTTCTTC
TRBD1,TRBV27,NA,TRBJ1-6,CASSPRQGQSSPLHF,TGTGCCAGCAGCCCTAGACAGGGACAAAGTTCACCCCTCCACTTT